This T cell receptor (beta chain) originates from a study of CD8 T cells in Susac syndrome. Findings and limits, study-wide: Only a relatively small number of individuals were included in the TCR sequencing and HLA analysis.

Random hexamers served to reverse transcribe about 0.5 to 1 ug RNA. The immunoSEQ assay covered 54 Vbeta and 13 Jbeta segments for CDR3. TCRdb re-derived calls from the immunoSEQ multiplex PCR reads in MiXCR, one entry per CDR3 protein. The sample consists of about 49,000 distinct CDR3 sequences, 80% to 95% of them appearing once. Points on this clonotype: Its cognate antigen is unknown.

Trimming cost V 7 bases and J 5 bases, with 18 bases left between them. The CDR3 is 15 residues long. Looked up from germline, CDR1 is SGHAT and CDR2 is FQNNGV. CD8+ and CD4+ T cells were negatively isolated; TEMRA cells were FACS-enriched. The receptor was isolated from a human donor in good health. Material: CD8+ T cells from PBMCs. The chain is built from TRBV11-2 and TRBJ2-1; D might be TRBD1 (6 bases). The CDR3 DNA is TGTGCCAGCATCCCCCCGACAGGCCCGCACAATGAGCAGTTCTTC. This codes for CASIPPTGPHNEQFF. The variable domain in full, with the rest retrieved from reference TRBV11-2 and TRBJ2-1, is EAGVAQSPRYKIIEKRQSVAFWCNPISGHATLYWYQQILGQGPKLLIQFQNNGVVDDSQLPKDRFSAERLKGVDSTLKIQPAKLEDSAVYLCASIPPTGPHNEQFFGPGTRLTVL.